This TCR beta chain was recovered during a study of blood T cell repertoires in COVID-19 (dated by TCRdb to 2018 to 2021). A note on the overall study: Samples from collaborators originated in the United States, Italy and Spain and spanned both the acute and convalescent phases of COVID-19. The material from the prospective study consisted of cDNA or gDNA derived from T cells, B-cell-depleted T cells, or PBMCs. Deeply sampled blood TCRbeta repertoires from subjects exposed to, actively infected with, or recovered from COVID-19 were included in the dataset. The repertoires were made available in a free public database intended to serve as a resource for research on the immune response to SARS-CoV-2. Samples came from the ongoing ImmuneRACE study (first 160 participants) plus 1,254 subjects from 6 global collaborators. The sample metadata nearly always contained a de-identified subject ID, COVID-19 status, age in years and sex. Where available, HLA class I and class II types were taken from metadata supplied by the sample provider and were not determined by assay-based typing. The paper's findings and limits, for the study overall: The quantity of clinical and demographic metadata differed by source and by participant and was supplied without curation.

The immunoSEQ Assay, a bias-controlled multiplex PCR, was used to amplify TCRbeta CDR3 regions from genomic DNA. Per the original workflow: The number of nucleated cells in each sample was estimated by amplification of reference gene primers within the assay. To quantify the absolute abundance of each unique TCRbeta CDR3 rearrangement, sequence reads were collapsed and filtered. For each sample, productive Simpson clonality was calculated as the square root of Simpson's diversity index over productive rearrangements. TCRdb's version of the immuneACCESS table is confined to in-frame rearrangements and falls short of the full clone set. An unresolved V gene accounts for under half of the shortfall where checked; the remainder is of unknown origin. V and J calls plus clone size are reproduced from that table; the DNA served to infer D and trimming. This sample comprises 95,000 to 150,000 clones, roughly 79% of them detected only once. The ten largest clones take up around 25% of the sample.

With regard to this clone: Its antigen remains undetermined. Base qualities are missing; no much larger clone stands one base away.

Trimming removed 5 bases from V and 5 bases from J; the gene matches leave 2 bases unexplained. Including cysteine and phenylalanine, the CDR3 has 14 amino acids. The sequence is cut down to CDR3 DNA, 42 bases in frame from base 1. Based on the germline V gene, the CDR1 and CDR2 sequences are MDHEN and SYDVKM. The collaborating institutions used their own protocols to collect whole blood in K2EDTA tubes. For TCRbeta analysis, collaborators shipped samples in one of three forms: frozen whole blood, isolated PBMCs, or DNA extracted from either of those sample types. The clonotype comes from a human donor in a cohort sampled during active COVID-19. Specimen: peripheral blood. Recombination connected TRBV28 to TRBJ1-5; a stretch of 11 junction bases matches TRBD1. The DNA sequence is TGTGCCAGCAGTCCGGGACAGGGGGATCAGCCCCAGCATTTT. It codes for CASSPGQGDQPQHF.